The rows below give T cell receptor beta chains drawn from one sample of a study of Graves' ophthalmopathy and Graves' hyperthyroidism. Each CDR3 protein is one row after TCRdb ran MiXCR on the multiplex PCR reads. The sample consists of some 210,000 distinct CDR3 sequences, over 25% of them appearing once. The specimen sequenced was peripheral blood. The receptor source for this set is a man aged 45-60 years with Graves' ophthalmopathy. CDR3s include the opening cysteine and the closing phenylalanine or tryptophan. The order of the fields is J gene, CDR3 length, D gene, clone size, V gene, CDR3 protein, CDR3 DNA. A D gene is named only where the DNA matches it firmly. Expanded clones get a size class; other rows say once, few or many, or leave the size out.

j_gene: TRBJ2-5; len: 12; d_gene: NA; abundance: many; v_gene: TRBV12-5; CDR3aa: CASGFPRETQYF; CDR3nt: TGTGCTAGTGGTTTCCCGAGGGAGACCCAGTACTTC
j_gene: TRBJ1-2; len: 14; d_gene: NA; abundance: many; v_gene: TRBV7-9; CDR3aa: CASSIVGPSYGYTF; CDR3nt: TGTGCCAGCAGCATAGTGGGTCCCTCCTATGGCTACACCTTC
j_gene: TRBJ1-6; len: 16; d_gene: TRBD1; abundance: NA; v_gene: TRBV28; CDR3aa: CASTETGHSYNSPLHF; CDR3nt: TGTGCCAGCACCGAGACAGGGCATTCCTATAATTCACCCCTCCACTTT
j_gene: TRBJ1-1; len: 11; d_gene: NA; abundance: many; v_gene: TRBV28; CDR3aa: CASGSNTEAFF; CDR3nt: TGTGCCAGCGGGTCGAACACTGAAGCTTTCTTT
j_gene: TRBJ2-7; len: 14; d_gene: TRBD1; abundance: many; v_gene: TRBV19; CDR3aa: CASSAGQGSYEQYF; CDR3nt: TGTGCCAGTAGTGCGGGACAGGGCTCCTACGAGCAGTACTTC
j_gene: TRBJ2-7; len: 13; d_gene: NA; abundance: many; v_gene: TRBV28; CDR3aa: CASRRGRAYEQYF; CDR3nt: TGTGCCAGCAGGCGCGGACGGGCCTACGAGCAGTACTTC
j_gene: TRBJ2-5; len: 13; d_gene: TRBD1; abundance: many; v_gene: TRBV29-1; CDR3aa: CSVERQGAETQYF; CDR3nt: TGCAGCGTTGAACGACAGGGGGCTGAGACCCAGTACTTC
j_gene: TRBJ2-5; len: 15; d_gene: TRBD1; abundance: NA; v_gene: TRBV28; CDR3aa: CASSPFTGAWETQYF; CDR3nt: TGTGCCAGCAGTCCTTTTACAGGGGCTTGGGAGACCCAGTACTTC
j_gene: TRBJ2-4; len: 15; d_gene: NA; abundance: once; v_gene: TRBV6-5; CDR3aa: CASSYESATKNIQYF; CDR3nt: TGTGCCAGCAGTTACGAGTCTGCGACCAAAAACATTCAGTACTTC
j_gene: TRBJ2-7; len: 17; d_gene: TRBD2; abundance: many; v_gene: TRBV7-8; CDR3aa: CASSPRLAGGPGNEQYF; CDR3nt: TGTGCCAGCAGCCCTCGACTAGCGGGAGGGCCAGGCAACGAGCAGTACTTC
j_gene: TRBJ2-5; len: 16; d_gene: TRBD2; abundance: NA; v_gene: TRBV6-5; CDR3aa: CASSYSHTSVQETQYF; CDR3nt: TGTGCCAGCAGTTACAGCCACACTAGCGTACAAGAGACCCAGTACTTC
j_gene: TRBJ2-7; len: 14; d_gene: NA; abundance: many; v_gene: TRBV2; CDR3aa: CASRERQVAYEQYF; CDR3nt: TGTGCCAGCAGAGAGAGACAGGTAGCCTACGAGCAGTACTTC
j_gene: TRBJ2-5; len: 17; d_gene: TRBD2; abundance: many; v_gene: TRBV19; CDR3aa: CASSISAGLAGGETQYF; CDR3nt: TGTGCCAGTAGTATTAGCGCGGGACTAGCGGGAGGAGAGACCCAGTACTTC
j_gene: TRBJ2-2; len: 13; d_gene: NA; abundance: many; v_gene: TRBV12-3/TRBV12-4; CDR3aa: CASTLLGRGELFF; CDR3nt: TGTGCCAGCACCCTGCTAGGGCGGGGGGAGCTGTTTTTT
j_gene: TRBJ1-2; len: 14; d_gene: NA; abundance: NA; v_gene: TRBV6-1; CDR3aa: CASSESRQPRGYTF; CDR3nt: TGTGCCAGCAGTGAAAGTCGGCAGCCACGTGGCTACACCTTC
j_gene: TRBJ1-1; len: 13; d_gene: NA; abundance: many; v_gene: TRBV11-2; CDR3aa: CASSSQDGTEAFF; CDR3nt: TGTGCCAGCAGCTCGCAAGACGGGACTGAAGCTTTCTTT
j_gene: TRBJ2-5; len: 15; d_gene: TRBD1; abundance: many; v_gene: TRBV11-2; CDR3aa: CASSWTGVRQETQYF; CDR3nt: TGTGCCAGCAGCTGGACAGGGGTGAGGCAAGAGACCCAGTACTTC
j_gene: TRBJ2-5; len: 13; d_gene: TRBD1; abundance: many; v_gene: TRBV11-2; CDR3aa: CASSSHRGVTQYF; CDR3nt: TGTGCCAGCAGCTCCCACAGGGGCGTGACCCAGTACTTC
j_gene: TRBJ1-1; len: 13; d_gene: NA; abundance: NA; v_gene: TRBV29-1; CDR3aa: CSVTGRENTEAFF; CDR3nt: TGCAGCGTTACAGGGCGGGAGAACACTGAAGCTTTCTTT
j_gene: TRBJ2-6; len: 15; d_gene: NA; abundance: NA; v_gene: TRBV11-2; CDR3aa: CASSLEGSGANVLTF; CDR3nt: TGTGCCAGCAGCTTAGAAGGCTCTGGGGCCAACGTCCTGACTTTC
j_gene: TRBJ2-7; len: 14; d_gene: NA; abundance: NA; v_gene: TRBV19; CDR3aa: CASRIGGGGYEQYF; CDR3nt: TGTGCCAGCAGAATCGGTGGAGGTGGCTACGAGCAGTACTTC
j_gene: TRBJ2-7; len: 16; d_gene: TRBD2; abundance: many; v_gene: TRBV6-2/TRBV6-3; CDR3aa: CASSYSILAGAYEQYF; CDR3nt: TGTGCCAGCAGTTACTCGATTCTAGCGGGTGCCTACGAGCAGTACTTC
j_gene: TRBJ2-7; len: 16; d_gene: TRBD2; abundance: many; v_gene: TRBV6-2/TRBV6-3; CDR3aa: CASIRTGPAGGYEQYF; CDR3nt: TGTGCCAGCATACGGACAGGTCCAGCGGGAGGCTACGAGCAGTACTTC
j_gene: TRBJ2-5; len: 14; d_gene: NA; abundance: many; v_gene: TRBV28; CDR3aa: CASSPRSSGVTQYF; CDR3nt: TGTGCCAGCAGTCCTCGGAGCTCAGGGGTGACCCAGTACTTC
j_gene: TRBJ1-3; len: 14; d_gene: NA; abundance: many; v_gene: TRBV7-2; CDR3aa: CASSLGVSGNTIYF; CDR3nt: TGTGCCAGCAGCTTAGGAGTCTCTGGAAACACCATATATTTT
j_gene: TRBJ1-2; len: 15; d_gene: TRBD1; abundance: many; v_gene: TRBV29-1; CDR3aa: CSVPDRGGTNYGYTF; CDR3nt: TGCAGCGTTCCTGACAGGGGTGGAACTAACTATGGCTACACCTTC
j_gene: TRBJ2-7; len: 13; d_gene: NA; abundance: many; v_gene: TRBV18; CDR3aa: CASSPGSRREQYF; CDR3nt: TGTGCCAGCTCACCAGGGAGTCGGCGCGAGCAGTACTTC
j_gene: TRBJ2-5; len: 14; d_gene: NA; abundance: many; v_gene: TRBV5-1; CDR3aa: CASSLRQPQETQYF; CDR3nt: TGCGCCAGCAGCTTGCGACAGCCGCAAGAGACCCAGTACTTC
j_gene: TRBJ1-1; len: 16; d_gene: NA; abundance: NA; v_gene: TRBV3-1; CDR3aa: CASSHSEQGLNTEAFF; CDR3nt: TGTGCCAGCAGCCACTCCGAACAGGGACTGAACACTGAAGCTTTCTTT
j_gene: TRBJ2-7; len: 15; d_gene: NA; abundance: many; v_gene: TRBV28; CDR3aa: CASSSILDTPYEQYF; CDR3nt: TGTGCCAGCAGTTCGATTCTTGACACACCCTACGAGCAGTACTTC
j_gene: TRBJ2-2; len: 16; d_gene: TRBD1; abundance: many; v_gene: TRBV13; CDR3aa: CASSLVTGDNTGELFF; CDR3nt: TGTGCCAGCAGCTTAGTGACAGGGGACAACACCGGGGAGCTGTTTTTT
j_gene: TRBJ1-2; len: 11; d_gene: NA; abundance: many; v_gene: TRBV3-1; CDR3aa: CASSQGRRNTF; CDR3nt: TGTGCCAGCAGCCAAGGACGGAGGAACACCTTC
j_gene: TRBJ1-1; len: 14; d_gene: NA; abundance: many; v_gene: TRBV29-1; CDR3aa: CSGKGGFLNTEAFF; CDR3nt: TGCAGCGGAAAAGGGGGTTTCCTCAACACTGAAGCTTTCTTT
j_gene: TRBJ2-5; len: 14; d_gene: TRBD1; abundance: many; v_gene: TRBV6-1; CDR3aa: CASPGRGRPETQYF; CDR3nt: TGTGCCAGCCCGGGCAGGGGGCGTCCAGAGACCCAGTACTTC
j_gene: TRBJ1-1; len: 14; d_gene: NA; abundance: many; v_gene: TRBV18; CDR3aa: CASSRQELNTEAFF; CDR3nt: TGTGCCAGCTCACGACAGGAGCTGAACACTGAAGCTTTCTTT
j_gene: TRBJ2-7; len: 17; d_gene: TRBD2; abundance: many; v_gene: TRBV12-3/TRBV12-4; CDR3aa: CASSPGTSGSWSYEQYF; CDR3nt: TGTGCCAGCAGCCCCGGGACTAGCGGGAGTTGGTCCTACGAGCAGTACTTC
j_gene: TRBJ2-7; len: 16; d_gene: NA; abundance: NA; v_gene: TRBV11-2; CDR3aa: CASSFSLPGATYEQYF; CDR3nt: TGTGCCAGCAGCTTCAGTCTCCCCGGGGCAACCTACGAGCAGTACTTC
j_gene: TRBJ2-5; len: 13; d_gene: NA; abundance: many; v_gene: TRBV6-2/TRBV6-3; CDR3aa: CASRPELRETQYF; CDR3nt: TGTGCCAGCCGCCCGGAGTTGAGAGAGACCCAGTACTTC
j_gene: TRBJ1-1; len: 14; d_gene: TRBD1; abundance: many; v_gene: TRBV5-8; CDR3aa: CASRLTGMNTEAFF; CDR3nt: TGTGCCAGCAGGTTGACAGGGATGAACACTGAAGCTTTCTTT
j_gene: TRBJ2-7; len: 19; d_gene: TRBD2; abundance: many; v_gene: TRBV28; CDR3aa: CATRFRNTRLAGSSYEQYF; CDR3nt: TGTGCCACCAGGTTTCGTAACACGCGACTAGCGGGATCCAGCTACGAGCAGTACTTC
j_gene: TRBJ1-1; len: 13; d_gene: NA; abundance: NA; v_gene: TRBV30; CDR3aa: CAWSRRVTTEAFF; CDR3nt: TGTGCCTGGAGTAGGCGGGTCACCACTGAAGCTTTCTTT
j_gene: TRBJ1-1; len: 16; d_gene: NA; abundance: NA; v_gene: TRBV19; CDR3aa: CASSIGGFNGATEAFF; CDR3nt: TGTGCCAGTAGTATAGGAGGATTCAACGGGGCCACTGAAGCTTTCTTT
j_gene: TRBJ2-5; len: 13; d_gene: TRBD1; abundance: once; v_gene: TRBV2; CDR3aa: CASSRGQEETQYF; CDR3nt: TGTGCCAGCAGTAGGGGACAGGAAGAGACCCAGTACTTC
j_gene: TRBJ2-5; len: 11; d_gene: NA; abundance: many; v_gene: TRBV20-1; CDR3aa: CSAYVGETQYF; CDR3nt: TGCAGTGCCTACGTCGGGGAGACCCAGTACTTC
j_gene: TRBJ2-7; len: 16; d_gene: TRBD2; abundance: many; v_gene: TRBV13; CDR3aa: CASSLASGTTHYEQYF; CDR3nt: TGTGCCAGCAGCTTAGCATCTGGGACTACGCATTACGAGCAGTACTTC
j_gene: TRBJ2-5; len: 14; d_gene: NA; abundance: many; v_gene: TRBV7-6; CDR3aa: CATSVAREQETQYF; CDR3nt: TGTGCCACGAGCGTAGCGAGAGAGCAAGAGACCCAGTACTTC
j_gene: TRBJ1-2; len: 16; d_gene: TRBD1; abundance: many; v_gene: TRBV20-1; CDR3aa: CSARDTGGKANYGYTF; CDR3nt: TGCAGTGCTAGAGACACAGGGGGCAAGGCGAACTATGGCTACACCTTC
j_gene: TRBJ2-5; len: 13; d_gene: NA; abundance: many; v_gene: TRBV3-1; CDR3aa: CASSQLKQETQYF; CDR3nt: TGTGCCAGCAGCCAGTTAAAACAAGAGACCCAGTACTTC
j_gene: TRBJ2-2; len: 10; d_gene: NA; abundance: many; v_gene: TRBV28; CDR3aa: CASVGRELFF; CDR3nt: TGTGCCAGCGTTGGCCGGGAGCTGTTTTTT
j_gene: TRBJ2-4; len: 16; d_gene: NA; abundance: NA; v_gene: TRBV7-9; CDR3aa: CASSLDRGVAKNIQYF; CDR3nt: TGTGCCAGCAGCTTAGATCGGGGAGTTGCCAAAAACATTCAGTACTTC
j_gene: TRBJ2-2; len: 13; d_gene: NA; abundance: NA; v_gene: TRBV11-1; CDR3aa: CASSPALPGELFF; CDR3nt: TGTGCCAGCAGCCCAGCCTTGCCCGGGGAGCTGTTTTTT
j_gene: TRBJ1-6; len: 14; d_gene: NA; abundance: NA; v_gene: TRBV6-1; CDR3aa: CASSRRWDNSPLHF; CDR3nt: TGTGCCAGCAGTAGACGATGGGATAATTCACCCCTCCACTTT
j_gene: TRBJ1-5; len: 12; d_gene: NA; abundance: many; v_gene: TRBV24-1; CDR3aa: CATSDSDQPQHF; CDR3nt: TGTGCCACCAGTGACTCGGATCAGCCCCAGCATTTT